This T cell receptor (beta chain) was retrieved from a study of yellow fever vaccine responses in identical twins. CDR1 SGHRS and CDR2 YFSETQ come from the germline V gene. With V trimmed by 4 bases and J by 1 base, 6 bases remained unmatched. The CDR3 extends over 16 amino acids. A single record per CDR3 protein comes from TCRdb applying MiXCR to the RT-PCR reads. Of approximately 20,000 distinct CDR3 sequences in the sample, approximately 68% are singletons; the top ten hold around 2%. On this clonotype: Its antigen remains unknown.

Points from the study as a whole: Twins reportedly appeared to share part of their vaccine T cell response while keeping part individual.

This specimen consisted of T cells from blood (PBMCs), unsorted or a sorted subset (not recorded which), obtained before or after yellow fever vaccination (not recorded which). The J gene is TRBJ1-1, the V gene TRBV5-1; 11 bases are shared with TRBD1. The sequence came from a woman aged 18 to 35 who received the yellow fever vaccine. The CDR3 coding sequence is TGCGCCAGCAGCCCCGGGACAGGGGGGGCGAACACTGAAGCTTTCTTT. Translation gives CASSPGTGGANTEAFF.